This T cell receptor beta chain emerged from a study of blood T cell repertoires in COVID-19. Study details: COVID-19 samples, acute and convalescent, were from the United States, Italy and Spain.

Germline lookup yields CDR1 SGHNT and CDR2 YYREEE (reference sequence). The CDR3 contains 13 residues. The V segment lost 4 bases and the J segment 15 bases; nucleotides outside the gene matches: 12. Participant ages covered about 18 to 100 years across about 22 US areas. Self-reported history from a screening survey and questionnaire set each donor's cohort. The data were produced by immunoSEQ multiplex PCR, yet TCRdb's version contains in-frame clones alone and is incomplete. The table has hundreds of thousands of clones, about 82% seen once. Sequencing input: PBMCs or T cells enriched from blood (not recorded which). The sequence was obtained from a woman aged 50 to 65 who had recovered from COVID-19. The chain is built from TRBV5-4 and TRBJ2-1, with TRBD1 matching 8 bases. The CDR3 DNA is TGTGCCAGCAGCGGGACGGACAGGGCGAGTTGGTTCTTC. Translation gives CASSGTDRASWFF.